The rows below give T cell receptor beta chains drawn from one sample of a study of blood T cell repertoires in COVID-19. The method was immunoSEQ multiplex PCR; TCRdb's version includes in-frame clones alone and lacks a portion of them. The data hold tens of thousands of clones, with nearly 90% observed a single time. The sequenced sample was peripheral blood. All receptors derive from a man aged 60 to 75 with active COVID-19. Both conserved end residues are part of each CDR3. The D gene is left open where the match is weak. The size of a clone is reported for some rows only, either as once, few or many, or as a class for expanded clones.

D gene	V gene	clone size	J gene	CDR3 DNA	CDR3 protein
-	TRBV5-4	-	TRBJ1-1	TGTGCCAGCAGCTTGCCGGGACTCGGCCCAGCTTTCTTT	CASSLPGLGPAFF
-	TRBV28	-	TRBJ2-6	TGTGCCAGCAGTTTATCAGGTTCTGGGGCCAACGTCCTGACTTTC	CASSLSGSGANVLTF
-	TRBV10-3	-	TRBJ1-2	TGTGCCATCAGTGCTGACGGACAGACCCCTAAGGGCTACACCTTC	CAISADGQTPKGYTF
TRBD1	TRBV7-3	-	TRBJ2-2	TGTGCCAGCAGCCCGACAGGGGGGAACACCGGGGAGCTGTTTTTT	CASSPTGGNTGELFF
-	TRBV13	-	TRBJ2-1	TGTGCCAGCAGCCCCGCCAGTTTCGGGACACTTGACAATGAGCAGTTCTTC	CASSPASFGTLDNEQFF
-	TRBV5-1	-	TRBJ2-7	TGCGCCAGCAGCTTGGTAGCTAGTTCCTACGAGCAGTACTTC	CASSLVASSYEQYF
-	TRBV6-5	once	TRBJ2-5	TGTGCCAGCAGAAGGGCCGGGGGTAAGGGGACCCAGTACTTC	CASRRAGGKGTQYF
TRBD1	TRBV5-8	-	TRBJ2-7	TGTGCCAGCAGCTTACAGGGGGTGGGCTACGAGCAGTACTTC	CASSLQGVGYEQYF
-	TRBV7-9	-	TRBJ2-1	TGTGCCAGCAGCTTAGCGGTAGCTTTTCAGTTCTTC	CASSLAVAFQFF
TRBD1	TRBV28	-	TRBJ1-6	TGTGCCAGCAGTTCGGGACAGCGAGATAATTCACCCCTCCACTTT	CASSSGQRDNSPLHF
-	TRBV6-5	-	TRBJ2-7	TGTGCCAGCAGTTACTCGAGGGTGATCTACGAGCAGTACTTC	CASSYSRVIYEQYF
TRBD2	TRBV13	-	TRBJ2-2	TGTGCCAGCAGCCTCGCCGGGACTAGTGGCACCGGGGAGCTGTTTTTT	CASSLAGTSGTGELFF
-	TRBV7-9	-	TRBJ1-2	TGTGCCAGCAGCTTAGGGTCACAGGGCTATGGCTACACCTTC	CASSLGSQGYGYTF
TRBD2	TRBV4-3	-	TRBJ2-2	TGCGCCAGCAGCCAAGGACTAGCGGGGGATCTCACCGGGGAGCTGTTTTTT	CASSQGLAGDLTGELFF
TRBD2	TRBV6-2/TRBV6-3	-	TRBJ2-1	TGTGCCAGCAGTTCCTGGACTAGCGGGGGGCCCGACAATGAGCAGTTCTTC	CASSSWTSGGPDNEQFF
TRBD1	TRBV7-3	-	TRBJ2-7	TGTGCCAGCTTTCCGGGACAGGGGGTCGAGCAGTACTTC	CASFPGQGVEQYF
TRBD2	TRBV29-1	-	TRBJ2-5	TGCAGCGCCCTGGGCGGCCCCGGGACTAGCGAAGAGACCCAGTACTTC	CSALGGPGTSEETQYF
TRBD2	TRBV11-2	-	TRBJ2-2	TGTGCCAGCAGCGTACTAGCGGGGCCTAACACCGGGGAGCTGTTTTTT	CASSVLAGPNTGELFF
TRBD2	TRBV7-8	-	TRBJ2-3	TGTGCCAGCAGCTTAGCGCTGGGACTAGCGGCTAGCACAGATACGCAGTATTTT	CASSLALGLAASTDTQYF
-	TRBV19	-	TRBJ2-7	TGTGCCAGTGGGGCTAGAGGCGAGCAGTACTTC	CASGARGEQYF
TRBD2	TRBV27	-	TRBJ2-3	TGTGCCAGCAGTCCGATAGCGGGGGGGCCGTCAGATACGCAGTATTTT	CASSPIAGGPSDTQYF
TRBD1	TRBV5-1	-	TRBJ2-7	TGCGCCAGCAGCTTGGGGCAGGGGGCTTACGAGCAGTACTTC	CASSLGQGAYEQYF
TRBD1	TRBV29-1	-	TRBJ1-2	TGCAGCGTTGGGGGAGGACAGGGCCATAGTCCTATCTATGGCTACACCTTC	CSVGGGQGHSPIYGYTF
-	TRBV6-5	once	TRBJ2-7	TGTGCCAGCAGTTACCTGGAGAGCTACGAGCAGTACTTC	CASSYLESYEQYF
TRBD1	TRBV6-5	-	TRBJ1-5	TGTGCCAGCAGTCCTGACAGGGTCGGACAGCCCCAGCATTTT	CASSPDRVGQPQHF
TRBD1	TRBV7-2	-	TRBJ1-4	TGTGCCAGCAGCTTAGGAGACAGGGGCAACCAGGAAAAACTGTTTTTT	CASSLGDRGNQEKLFF
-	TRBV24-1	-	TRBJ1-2	TGTGCCACCAGTGATAACAGGAACTATGGCTACACCTTC	CATSDNRNYGYTF
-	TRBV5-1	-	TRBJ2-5	TGCGCCAGCAGCTTCGACCAAGAGACCCAGTACTTC	CASSFDQETQYF
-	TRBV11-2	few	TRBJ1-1	TGTGCCAGCAGCTTTTCACCGGGGGGGTATGCTGAAGCTTTCTTT	CASSFSPGGYAEAFF
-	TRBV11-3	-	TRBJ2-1	TGTGCCAGCAGCCCCATGGTCCAAACATGGAATGAGCAGTTCTTC	CASSPMVQTWNEQFF
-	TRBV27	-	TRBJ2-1	TGTGCCAGCAGTTACAGGAGCTCCTACAATGAGCAGTTCTTC	CASSYRSSYNEQFF
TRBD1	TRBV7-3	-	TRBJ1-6	TGTGCCAGCAGGAGGGACAGGGTTGATTCACCCCTCCACTTT	CASRRDRVDSPLHF
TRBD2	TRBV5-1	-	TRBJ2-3	TGCGCCAGCAGCTTAAGCCTAGCGGGGGGGAGAACAGATACGCAGTATTTT	CASSLSLAGGRTDTQYF
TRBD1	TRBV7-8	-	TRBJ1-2	TGTGCCAGCAGCCCCGCCCCCTGGGACAGCTATGGCTACACCTTC	CASSPAPWDSYGYTF
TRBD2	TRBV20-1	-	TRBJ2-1	TGCAGTGCTAGTGCGGGGGGGCGTAATGAGCAGTTCTTC	CSASAGGRNEQFF
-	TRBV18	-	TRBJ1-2	TGTGCCAGCTCTCCCCGGGGCACCGGGGGAGGCTACACCTTC	CASSPRGTGGGYTF
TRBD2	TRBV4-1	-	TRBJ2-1	TGCGCCAGCAGCCAACTAGGGGATGGAGCGGGGGGGTTCAATGAGCAGTTCTTC	CASSQLGDGAGGFNEQFF
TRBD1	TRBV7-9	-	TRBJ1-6	TGTGCCAGCGGACAGGGCGGAGGGGCACCCCTCCACTTT	CASGQGGGAPLHF
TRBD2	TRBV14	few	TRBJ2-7	TGTGCCAGCAGCCAATACGGGGGGGGTGGCGAGCAGTACTTC	CASSQYGGGGEQYF
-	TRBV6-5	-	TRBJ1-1	TGTGCCAGCAGTTTGACAGGGAACACTGAAGCTTTCTTT	CASSLTGNTEAFF
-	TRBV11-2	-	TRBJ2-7	TGTGCCAGCAGCTTAGAAATAGACAAATCCTACGAGCAGTACTTC	CASSLEIDKSYEQYF
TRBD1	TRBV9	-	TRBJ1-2	TGTGCCAGCAGCGTAGGTCCGACAGGGGAGGAGAATGGCTACACCTTC	CASSVGPTGEENGYTF
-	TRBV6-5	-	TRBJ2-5	TGTGCCAGCACCCAGGGGGGTGTGGAGACCCAGTACTTC	CASTQGGVETQYF
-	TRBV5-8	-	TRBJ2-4	TGTGCCAGCAGCACCAACAGGGTATTGGCCAAAAACATTCAGTACTTC	CASSTNRVLAKNIQYF
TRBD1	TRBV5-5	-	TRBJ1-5	TGTGCCAGCAGCTTGACAGGGGGGGGTCCGCAGCCCCAGCATTTT	CASSLTGGGPQPQHF
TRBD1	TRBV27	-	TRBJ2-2	TGTGCCAGCAGTCCGTCGGTAGGAGACAGGGGGGTTACCGGGGAGCTGTTTTTT	CASSPSVGDRGVTGELFF